The 14 T cell receptor beta chains in this list originate from one sample, sequenced in a study of PD-1 blockade in classical Hodgkin lymphoma. With no exception, relapse followed autologous stem cell transplantation in all patients, and brentuximab vedotin exposure varied. Magnetic negative selection purified CD4+ T cells from thawed PBMCs. Profiled with immunoSEQ multiplex PCR; TCRdb holds only in-frame clones, not every one. The table lists about 24,000 clones, less than 90% of them singletons. The material sequenced was CD4+ T cells from blood, taken at baseline. All receptors come from a human donor with classical Hodgkin lymphoma.

The J gene is TRBJ1-1, the V gene TRBV30; 8 bases map to TRBD1. Germline assignment: CDR1 GTSNPN and CDR2 SVGIG (reference sequence). The CDR3 length is 15 residues. V shed 2 bases, J shed 2 bases, and the junction held 7 bases outside the gene matches. CDR3 amino acids: CAWSLADRVNTEAFF. The CDR3, as DNA: TGTGCCTGGAGTTTGGCGGACAGGGTTAACACTGAAGCTTTCTTT.

The chain is built from TRBV7-9 and TRBJ2-7, with 11 bases identical to TRBD2. Germline values: CDR1 SEHNR, CDR2 FQNEAQ (reference sequence). Unmatched junction bases numbered 3, after V lost 6 bases and J lost 2 bases. The CDR3 is 14 amino acids. CDR3 coding DNA: TGTGCCAGCAGGGGGACTAGCGGAGCCTACGAGCAGTACTTC. Translated, it gives CASRGTSGAYEQYF.

The rearrangement joins TRBV30 to TRBJ2-7, with D maybe TRBD2 (6 bases). V was trimmed by 5 bases and J by 1 base, leaving 18 bases between them. CDR1 GTSNPN and CDR2 SVGIG come from the germline V gene (reference sequence). This CDR3 contains 15 residues. For the CDR3, the DNA is TGTGCCTGGGGGCGAGGCGGGGCTATTTCCTACGAGCAGTACTTC. Translated, it gives CAWGRGGAISYEQYF.

This clone was seen a few times. The chain has TRBV10-3 and TRBJ1-1; D is unclear. Deletions cut 2 bases from V and 1 base from J, with 5 bases between. The CDR3 loop spans 13 amino acids. Germline loops: CDR1 ENHRY, CDR2 SYGVKD. DNA for the CDR3: TGTGCCATCAGTGAGCACCAGAACACTGAAGCTTTCTTT. This sequence encodes CAISEHQNTEAFF.

The V call is TRBV6-4, the J call TRBJ1-2; D unresolved. In germline, CDR1 is MRHNA, CDR2 SNTAGT. V shed 4 bases and J shed 4 bases, with 16 bases lying between them. The CDR3 spans 15 residues. CDR3 nucleotide sequence: TGTGCCAGCAGTGCTTCCGCACATTCCCTCTATGGCTACACCTTC. Amino acids: CASSASAHSLYGYTF.

Concerning this clone: Other DNA variants within this sample encode the same CDR3. The genes are TRBV10-3 and TRBJ1-2, with D hard to call. Germline CDR1 ENHRY, CDR2 SYGVKD. The ends were cut back, 8 bases at V and 1 base at J, with 11 bases in the middle. The CDR3 has 13 amino acids. CDR3 DNA: TGTGCCATCTCACCCCCCGGTAACTATGGCTACACCTTC. This translates into CAISPPGNYGYTF.

CDR3 coding DNA: TGTGCTAGTGGTTTGGTAGAGACCCAGTACTTC. Its translation: CASGLVETQYF. This chain connects TRBV12-5 to TRBJ2-5; D gene ambiguous. CDR1 and CDR2 (germline): LGHNT, FRNRAP. CDR3 size: 11 residues. V gave up 0 bases and J gave up 4 bases, with 0 bases separating them.

The chain carries TRBV10-3 and TRBJ1-1; no clear D gene. The V gene lost 4 bases and the J gene lost 1 base, with 7 bases spanning the gap. Germline loops: CDR1 ENHRY, CDR2 SYGVKD. This CDR3 is built from 13 residues. CDR3: CAISAGENTEAFF. Written as DNA, the CDR3 is TGTGCCATCAGTGCCGGGGAGAACACTGAAGCTTTCTTT.

The rearrangement joins TRBV18 to TRBJ1-1, with a tentative D call TRBD1 (5 bases). This CDR3 has 13 residues. Trimming removed 8 bases at V and 3 bases at J, with 13 bases between. Germline CDR1 reads KGHSH; CDR2 reads LQKENI. In DNA form, the CDR3 reads TGTGCCAGCACGCGGGAAGGGGACACTGAAGCTTTCTTT. It codes for CASTREGDTEAFF.

This clone has just one count. V gene TRBV7-2 combines with J gene TRBJ2-7; possibly TRBD1 for D (5 bases). Trimming took off 3 bases at V and 9 bases at J, with 15 bases between the two ends. This CDR3 has 13 residues. CDR1 and CDR2 (germline): SGHTA, FQGNSA. CDR3 in DNA: TGTGCCAGCAGCTTCTCGACAGCTACGGTGCAGTACTTC. It yields the protein CASSFSTATVQYF.

The V call is TRBV7-2, the J call TRBJ2-7, with D tentatively TRBD1 (6 bases). The V and J ends lost 5 bases and 2 bases respectively, with 16 bases between them. The CDR3 runs 15 residues. Germline loops: CDR1 SGHTA, CDR2 FQGNSA. This CDR3 is CASSPPAGAAYEQYF. The CDR3, as DNA: TGTGCCAGCAGCCCCCCTGCAGGGGCCGCCTACGAGCAGTACTTC.

V usage is TRBV11-2 and J usage is TRBJ1-1, with D possibly being TRBD1 (5 bases). CDR1 SGHAT and CDR2 FQNNGV come from the germline V gene. The CDR3 consists of 18 residues. Trimming pared 1 base from V and 4 bases from J, leaving 22 bases between. CDR3 residues: CASSLGFSRARARTEAFF. CDR3 sequence (DNA): TGTGCCAGCAGCTTAGGGTTTTCTCGGGCCAGGGCGCGCACTGAAGCTTTCTTT.

This clone has just one count. V and J are TRBV28 and TRBJ1-1; D unresolved. V lost 10 bases, J lost 3 bases, and 21 bases lay in between. There are 15 residues in the CDR3. The germline gives CDR1 MDHEN, CDR2 SYDVKM. The CDR3 DNA sequence: TGTGCCACCTCACCATACGGATTCACGGACACTGAAGCTTTCTTT. Its protein is CATSPYGFTDTEAFF.

The rearrangement links TRBV6-1 to TRBJ1-2; no clear D. CDR1 is MNHNS and CDR2 is SASEGT in the germline V gene. The V gene lost 6 bases and the J gene lost 3 bases, with 5 bases spanning the gap. CDR3 size: 11 residues. The CDR3 reads CASRSYYGYTF. The CDR3 bases are TGTGCCAGCAGATCTTACTATGGCTACACCTTC.